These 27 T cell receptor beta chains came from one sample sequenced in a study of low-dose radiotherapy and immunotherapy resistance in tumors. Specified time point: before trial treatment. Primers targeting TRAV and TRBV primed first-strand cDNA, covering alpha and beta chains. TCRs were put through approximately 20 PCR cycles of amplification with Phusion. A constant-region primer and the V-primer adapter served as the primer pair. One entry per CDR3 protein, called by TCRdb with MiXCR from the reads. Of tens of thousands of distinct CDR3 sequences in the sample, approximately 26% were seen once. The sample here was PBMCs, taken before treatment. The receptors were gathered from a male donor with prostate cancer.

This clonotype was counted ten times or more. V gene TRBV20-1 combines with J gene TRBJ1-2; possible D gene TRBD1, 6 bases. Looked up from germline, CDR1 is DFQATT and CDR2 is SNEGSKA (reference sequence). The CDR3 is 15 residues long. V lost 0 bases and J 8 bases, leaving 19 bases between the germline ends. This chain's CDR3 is CSARDRRGWQDGYTF. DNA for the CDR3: TGCAGTGCTAGAGATCGGAGGGGGTGGCAGGACGGCTACACCTTC.

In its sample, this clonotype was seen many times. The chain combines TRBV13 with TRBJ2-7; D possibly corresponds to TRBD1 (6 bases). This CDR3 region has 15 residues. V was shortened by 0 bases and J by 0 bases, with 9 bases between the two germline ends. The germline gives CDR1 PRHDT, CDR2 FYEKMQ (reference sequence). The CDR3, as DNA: TGTGCCAGCAGCTTAGGCGGACAGAGCTCCTACGAGCAGTACTTC. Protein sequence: CASSLGGQSSYEQYF.

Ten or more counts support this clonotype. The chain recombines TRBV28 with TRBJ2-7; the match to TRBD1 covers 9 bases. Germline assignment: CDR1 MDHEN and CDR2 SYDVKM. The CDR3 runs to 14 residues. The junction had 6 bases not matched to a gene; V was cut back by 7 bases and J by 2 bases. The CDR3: CASTNTGGTYEQYF. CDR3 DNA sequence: TGTGCCAGCACCAATACAGGGGGCACCTACGAGCAGTACTTC. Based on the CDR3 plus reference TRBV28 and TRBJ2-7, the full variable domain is DVKVTQSSRYLVKRTGEKVFLECVQDMDHENMFWYRQDPGLGLRLIYFSYDVKMKEKGDIPEGYSVSREKKERFSLILESASTNQTSMYLCASTNTGGTYEQYFGPGTRLTVT.

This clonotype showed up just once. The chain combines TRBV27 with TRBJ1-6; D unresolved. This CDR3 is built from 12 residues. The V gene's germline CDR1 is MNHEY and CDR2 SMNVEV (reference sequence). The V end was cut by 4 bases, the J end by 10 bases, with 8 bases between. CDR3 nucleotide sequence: TGTGCCAGCAGTTCGACCGCGTCACCCCTCCACTTT. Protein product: CASSSTASPLHF.

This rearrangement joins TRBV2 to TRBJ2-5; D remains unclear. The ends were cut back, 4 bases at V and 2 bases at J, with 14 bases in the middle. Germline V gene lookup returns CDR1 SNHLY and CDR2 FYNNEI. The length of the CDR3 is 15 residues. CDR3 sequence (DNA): TGTGCCAGCAGTGTAGTGATAGCACTACAAGAGACCCAGTACTTC. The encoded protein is CASSVVIALQETQYF.

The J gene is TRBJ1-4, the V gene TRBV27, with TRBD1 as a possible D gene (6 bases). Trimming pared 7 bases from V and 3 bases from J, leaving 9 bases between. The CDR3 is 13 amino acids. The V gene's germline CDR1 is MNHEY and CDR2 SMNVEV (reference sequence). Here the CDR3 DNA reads TGTGCCAGCACCACAGGGCCTAATGAAAAACTGTTTTTT. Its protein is CASTTGPNEKLFF.

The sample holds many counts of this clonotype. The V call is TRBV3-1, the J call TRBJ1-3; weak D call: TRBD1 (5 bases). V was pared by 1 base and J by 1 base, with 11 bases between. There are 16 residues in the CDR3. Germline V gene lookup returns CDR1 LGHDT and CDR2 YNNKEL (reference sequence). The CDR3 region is CASSQAGGTSGNTIYF. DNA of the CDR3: TGTGCCAGCAGCCAAGCGGGCGGGACGTCTGGAAACACCATATATTTT.

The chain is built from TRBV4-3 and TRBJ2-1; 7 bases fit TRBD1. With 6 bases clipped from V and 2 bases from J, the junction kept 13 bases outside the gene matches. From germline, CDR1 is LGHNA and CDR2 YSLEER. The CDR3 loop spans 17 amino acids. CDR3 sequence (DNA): TGCGCCAGCAGTCACGGAAAGGGACAGCTAACCTACAATGAGCAGTTCTTC. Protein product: CASSHGKGQLTYNEQFF.

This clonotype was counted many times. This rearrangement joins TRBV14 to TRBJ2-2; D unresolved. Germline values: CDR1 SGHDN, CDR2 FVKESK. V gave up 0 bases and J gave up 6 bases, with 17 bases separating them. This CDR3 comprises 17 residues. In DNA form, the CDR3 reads TGTGCCAGCAGCCAAGATGTTGGGTTTTCGGTCGCCGGGGAGCTGTTTTTT. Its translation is CASSQDVGFSVAGELFF.

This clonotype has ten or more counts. The CDR3 loop reads CASSLDRGAQYF. Here the CDR3 DNA reads TGTGCCAGCAGCTTAGACAGAGGAGCGCAGTATTTT. The gene calls are TRBV11-2 and TRBJ2-3; the D is unclear. In germline, CDR1 is SGHAT, CDR2 FQNNGV. The ends were cut back, 0 bases at V and 10 bases at J, with 8 bases in the middle. The CDR3 is made up of 12 amino acids.

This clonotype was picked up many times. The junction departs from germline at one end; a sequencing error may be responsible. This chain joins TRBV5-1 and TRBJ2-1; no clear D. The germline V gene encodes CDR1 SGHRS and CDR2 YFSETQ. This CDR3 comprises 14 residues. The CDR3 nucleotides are TGTGCCAGCAGCTTGGAAACCAGCTGGGATGAGCAGTTCTTC. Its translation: CASSLETSWDEQFF. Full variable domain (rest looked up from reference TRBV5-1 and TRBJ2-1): KAGVTQTPRYLIKTRGQQVTLSCSPISGHRSVSWYQQTPGQGLQFLFEYFSETQRNKGNFPGRFSGRQFSNSRSEMNVSTLELGDSALYLCASSLETSWDEQFFGPGTRLTVL.

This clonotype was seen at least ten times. In DNA, the CDR3 is TGTGCCAGCAGCTCCCGGACAGGGTCATATAATTCACCCCTCCACTTT. Translated, it gives CASSSRTGSYNSPLHF. V usage is TRBV9 and J usage is TRBJ1-6; TRBD1 matches 8 bases. The CDR3 has 16 amino acids. CDR1 and CDR2 (germline): SGDLS, YYNGEE. V dropped 4 bases and J dropped 4; count of bases not matched to a gene: 7.

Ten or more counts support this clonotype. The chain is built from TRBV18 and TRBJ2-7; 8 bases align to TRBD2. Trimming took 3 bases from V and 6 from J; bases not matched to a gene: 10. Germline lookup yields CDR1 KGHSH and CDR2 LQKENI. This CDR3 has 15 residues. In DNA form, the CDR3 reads TGTGCCAGCTCACCCTCCGGGACTAGGGCAGGCGAGCAGTACTTC. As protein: CASSPSGTRAGEQYF.

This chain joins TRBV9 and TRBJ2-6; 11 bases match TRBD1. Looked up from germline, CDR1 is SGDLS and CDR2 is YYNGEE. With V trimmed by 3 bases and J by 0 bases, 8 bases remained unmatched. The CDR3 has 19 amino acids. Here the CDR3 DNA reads TGTGCCAGCAGCGCCCGAGGGGGGACAGGGGGCTCTGGGGCCAACGTCCTGACTTTC. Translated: CASSARGGTGGSGANVLTF.

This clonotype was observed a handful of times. The CDR3 nucleotides are TGTGCCAGTAGTATAAGCGGGGGCCGACGATCCACAGATACGCAGTATTTT. This encodes CASSISGGRRSTDTQYF. The chain couples TRBV19 to TRBJ2-3, with TRBD2 matching over 8 bases. Germline V gives CDR1 LNHDA, CDR2 SQIVND (reference sequence). This CDR3 spans 17 amino acids. Trimming removed 2 bases from V and 2 bases from J; junction bases left unmatched: 9. The whole variable domain, filled in from reference TRBV19 and TRBJ2-3, reads DGGITQSPKYLFRKEGQNVTLSCEQNLNHDAMYWYRQDPGQGLRLIYYSQIVNDFQKGDIAEGYSVSREKKESFPLTVTSAQKNPTAFYLCASSISGGRRSTDTQYFGPGTRLTVL.

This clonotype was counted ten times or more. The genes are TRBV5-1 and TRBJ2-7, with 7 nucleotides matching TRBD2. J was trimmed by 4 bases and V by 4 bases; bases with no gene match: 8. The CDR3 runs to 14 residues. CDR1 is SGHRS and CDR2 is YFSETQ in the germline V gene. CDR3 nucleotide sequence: TGCGCCAGCAGCACAACCGGGACTACATACGAGCAGTACTTC. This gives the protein CASSTTGTTYEQYF.

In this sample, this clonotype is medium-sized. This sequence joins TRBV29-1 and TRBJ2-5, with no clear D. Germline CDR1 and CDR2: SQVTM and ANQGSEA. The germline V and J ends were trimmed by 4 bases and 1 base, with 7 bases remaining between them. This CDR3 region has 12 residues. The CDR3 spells CSVARGQETQYF. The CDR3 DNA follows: TGCAGCGTTGCTAGAGGCCAAGAGACCCAGTACTTC.

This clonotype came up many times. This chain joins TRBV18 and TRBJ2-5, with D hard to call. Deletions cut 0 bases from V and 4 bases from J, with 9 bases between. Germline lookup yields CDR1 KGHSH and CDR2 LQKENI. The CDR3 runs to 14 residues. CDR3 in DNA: TGTGCCAGCTCACCACCGATGGGAAGAGAGACCCAGTACTTC. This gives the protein CASSPPMGRETQYF.

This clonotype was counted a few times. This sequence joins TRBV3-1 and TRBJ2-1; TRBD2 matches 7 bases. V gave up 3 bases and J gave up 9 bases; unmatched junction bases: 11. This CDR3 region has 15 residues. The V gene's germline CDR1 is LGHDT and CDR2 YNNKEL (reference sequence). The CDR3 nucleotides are TGTGCCAGCAGCCAGGTTTGGGAGGGACGGGGTGAGCAGTTCTTC. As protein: CASSQVWEGRGEQFF.

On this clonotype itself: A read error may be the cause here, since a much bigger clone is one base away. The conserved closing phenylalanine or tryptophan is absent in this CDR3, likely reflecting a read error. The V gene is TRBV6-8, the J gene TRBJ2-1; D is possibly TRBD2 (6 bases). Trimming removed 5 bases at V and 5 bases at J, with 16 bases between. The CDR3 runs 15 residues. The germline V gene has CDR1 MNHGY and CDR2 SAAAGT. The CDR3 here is CASSLGTAPHNEQFL. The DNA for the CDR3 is TGTGCCAGCAGTCTCGGGACTGCTCCTCACAATGAGCAGTTCCTC.

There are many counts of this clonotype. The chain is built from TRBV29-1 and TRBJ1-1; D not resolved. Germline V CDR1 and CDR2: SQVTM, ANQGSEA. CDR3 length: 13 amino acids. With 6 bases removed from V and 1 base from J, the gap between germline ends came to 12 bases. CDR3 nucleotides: TGCAGCGTAATGAGAAGCGAGAACACTGAAGCTTTCTTT. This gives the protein CSVMRSENTEAFF.

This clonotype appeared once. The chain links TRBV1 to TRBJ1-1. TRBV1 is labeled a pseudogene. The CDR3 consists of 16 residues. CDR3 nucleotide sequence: TGTGCCAGCAGCCAAGACCCGTGGGACATGAACACTGAAGCTTTCTTT. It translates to CASSQDPWDMNTEAFF.

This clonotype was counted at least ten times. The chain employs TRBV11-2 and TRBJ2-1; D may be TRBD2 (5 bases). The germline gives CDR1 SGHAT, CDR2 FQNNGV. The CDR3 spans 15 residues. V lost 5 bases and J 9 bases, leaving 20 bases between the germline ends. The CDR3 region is CASSRDGEIEREQFF. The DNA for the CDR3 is TGTGCCAGCAGCCGCGACGGGGAGATTGAGCGTGAGCAGTTCTTC.

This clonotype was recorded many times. The CDR3 region is CATSSGHLSGANVLTF. CDR3 in DNA: TGTGCCACCTCTAGTGGACATCTCTCTGGGGCCAACGTCCTGACTTTC. The chain links TRBV19 to TRBJ2-6, with D possibly being TRBD1 (5 bases). Trimming shortened V by 10 bases and J by 0 bases, and 16 bases separated the two germline ends. This CDR3 comprises 16 residues. In germline, CDR1 is LNHDA, CDR2 SQIVND (reference sequence).

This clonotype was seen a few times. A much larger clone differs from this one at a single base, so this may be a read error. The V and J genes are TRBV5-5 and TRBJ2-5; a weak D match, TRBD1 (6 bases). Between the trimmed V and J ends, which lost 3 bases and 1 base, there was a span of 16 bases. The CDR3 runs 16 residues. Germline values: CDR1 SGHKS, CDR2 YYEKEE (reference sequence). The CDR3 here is CASSWAIRDTQETQYF. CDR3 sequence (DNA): TGTGCCAGCAGCTGGGCCATTCGGGACACCCAAGAGACCCAGTACTTC.

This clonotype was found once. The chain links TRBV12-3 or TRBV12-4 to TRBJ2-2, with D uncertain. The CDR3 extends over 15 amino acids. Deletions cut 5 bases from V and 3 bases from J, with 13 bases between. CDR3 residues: CASSHLPVYTGELFF. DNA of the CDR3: TGTGCCAGCAGTCATCTTCCGGTTTACACCGGGGAGCTGTTTTTT.

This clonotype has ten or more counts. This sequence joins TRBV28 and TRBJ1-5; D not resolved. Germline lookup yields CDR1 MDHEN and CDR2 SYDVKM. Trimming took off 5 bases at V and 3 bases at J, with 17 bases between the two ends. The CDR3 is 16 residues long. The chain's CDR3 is CASSPNRAFFNQPQHF. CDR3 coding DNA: TGTGCCAGCAGTCCAAACCGGGCCTTCTTCAATCAGCCCCAGCATTTT.